This TCR beta chain is drawn from a study of T cell responses to AZD1222 COVID-19 vaccine. The CDR3 runs 13 residues. V lost 5 bases, J lost 8 bases, and 13 bases lay in between. This clone was observed a few times. Using immunoSEQ multiplex PCR, the repertoire was profiled, and TCRdb retains in-frame clones only, with some absent. The sample records fewer than 150,000 clones, less than 90% being singletons. The sequencing here drew on peripheral blood, taken on day 0 of AZD1222 vaccination. This clonotype was obtained from an adult in good health. The chain has TRBV12-3 or TRBV12-4 and TRBJ2-1, with D perhaps assigned TRBD1 or TRBD2 (5 bases each). CDR3 protein: CASSPGRAHEQFF. In nucleotides, the CDR3 is TGTGCCAGCAGTCCGGGGCGGGCCCATGAGCAGTTCTTC.